This TCR beta chain was identified in a study of cytomegalovirus exposure and HLA in healthy donors. Primers included in the PCR were 60 Vbeta and 13 Jbeta primers. In the source study's methods: About 10 million shared chains were among the approximately 80 million unique TCR beta chains that a later analysis counted. Generated by immunoSEQ multiplex PCR, the TCRdb table keeps only in-frame clones and is missing some. That table is the source of V, J and clone size, and D and trimming were worked out from the DNA. There are some 96,000 clones in the sample; 60% to 80% occur only once, and roughly 3.2% lies in the top ten. Only a few counts were recorded for this clone. Its matching antigen is unknown. Study-level points and caveats: Reportedly, cytomegalovirus status was diagnosed with high sensitivity and specificity.

The CDR3 length is 17 residues. J gave up 2 bases and V 0 bases, and 3 bases lay outside the gene matches. From germline, CDR1 is SGHDN and CDR2 FVKESK. V is TRBV14 and J is TRBJ2-7; 14 nucleotides match TRBD2. The TCR originated in a man aged 55-75 years in good health and CMV-seronegative. The sample was PBMCs. The DNA of the CDR3 is TGTGCCAGCAGCCAAGAAGGACTAGCGGGAGGTCCCTACGAGCAGTACTTC. It translates to CASSQEGLAGGPYEQYF.